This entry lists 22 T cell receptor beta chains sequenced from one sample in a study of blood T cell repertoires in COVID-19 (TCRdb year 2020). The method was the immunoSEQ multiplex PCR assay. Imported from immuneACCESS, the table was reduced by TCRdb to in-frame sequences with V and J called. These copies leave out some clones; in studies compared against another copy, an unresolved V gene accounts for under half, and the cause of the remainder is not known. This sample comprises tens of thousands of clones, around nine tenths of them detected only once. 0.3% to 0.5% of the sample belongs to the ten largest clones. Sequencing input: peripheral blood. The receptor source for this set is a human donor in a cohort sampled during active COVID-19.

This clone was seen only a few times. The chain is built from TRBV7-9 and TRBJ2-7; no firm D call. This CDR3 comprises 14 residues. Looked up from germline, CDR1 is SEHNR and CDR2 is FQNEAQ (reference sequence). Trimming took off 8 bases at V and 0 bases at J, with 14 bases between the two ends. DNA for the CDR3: TGTGCCAGCCGCAGTGGCACCAACTCCTACGAGCAGTACTTC. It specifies CASRSGTNSYEQYF.

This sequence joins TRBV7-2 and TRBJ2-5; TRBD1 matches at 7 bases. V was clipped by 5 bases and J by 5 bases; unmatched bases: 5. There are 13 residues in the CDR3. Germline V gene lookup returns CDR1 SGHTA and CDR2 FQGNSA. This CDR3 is CASSQLTGETQYF. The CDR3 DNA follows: TGTGCCAGCAGCCAGTTGACAGGGGAGACCCAGTACTTC.

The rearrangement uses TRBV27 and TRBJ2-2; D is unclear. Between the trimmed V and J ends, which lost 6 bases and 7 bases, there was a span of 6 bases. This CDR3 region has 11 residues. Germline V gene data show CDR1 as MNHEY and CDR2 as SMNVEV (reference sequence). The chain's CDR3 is CASRYFGELFF. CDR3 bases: TGTGCCAGCAGATACTTCGGGGAGCTGTTTTTT.

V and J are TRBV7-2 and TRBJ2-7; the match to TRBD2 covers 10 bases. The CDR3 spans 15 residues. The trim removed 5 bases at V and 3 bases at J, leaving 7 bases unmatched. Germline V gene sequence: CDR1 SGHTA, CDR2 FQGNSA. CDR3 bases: TGTGCCAGCAGCCCGCTAGCGGGGGAAGGCTACGAGCAGTACTTC. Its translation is CASSPLAGEGYEQYF. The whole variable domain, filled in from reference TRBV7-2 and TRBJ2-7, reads GAGVSQSPSNKVTEKGKDVELRCDPISGHTALYWYRQSLGQGLEFLIYFQGNSAPDKSGLPSDRFSAERTGGSVSTLTIQRTQQEDSAVYLCASSPLAGEGYEQYFGPGTRLTVT.

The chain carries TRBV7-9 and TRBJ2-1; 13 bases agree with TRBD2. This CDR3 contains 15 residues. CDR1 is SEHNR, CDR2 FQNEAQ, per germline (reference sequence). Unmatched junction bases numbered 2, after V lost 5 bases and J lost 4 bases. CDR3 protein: CASSVTSGGYNEQFF. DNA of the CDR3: TGTGCCAGCAGCGTGACTAGCGGGGGGTACAATGAGCAGTTCTTC.

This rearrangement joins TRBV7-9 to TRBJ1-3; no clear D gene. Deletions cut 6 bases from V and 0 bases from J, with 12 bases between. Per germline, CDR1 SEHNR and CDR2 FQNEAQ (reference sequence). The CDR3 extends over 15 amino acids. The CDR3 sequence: CASSRDRHSGNTIYF. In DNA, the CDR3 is TGTGCCAGCAGTCGGGATAGGCACTCTGGAAACACCATATATTTT. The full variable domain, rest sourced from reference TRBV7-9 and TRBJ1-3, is DTGVSQNPRHKITKRGQNVTFRCDPISEHNRLYWYRQTLGQGPEFLTYFQNEAQLEKSRLLSDRFSAERPKGSFSTLEIQRTEQGDSAMYLCASSRDRHSGNTIYFGEGSWLTVV.

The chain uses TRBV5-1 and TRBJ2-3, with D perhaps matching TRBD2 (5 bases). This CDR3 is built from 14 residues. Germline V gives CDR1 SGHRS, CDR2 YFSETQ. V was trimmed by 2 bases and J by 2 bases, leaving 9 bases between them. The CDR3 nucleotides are TGCGCCAGCAGCTTAGGACTTACCACAGATACGCAGTATTTT. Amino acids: CASSLGLTTDTQYF. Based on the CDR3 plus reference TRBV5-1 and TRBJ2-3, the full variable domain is KAGVTQTPRYLIKTRGQQVTLSCSPISGHRSVSWYQQTPGQGLQFLFEYFSETQRNKGNFPGRFSGRQFSNSRSEMNVSTLELGDSALYLCASSLGLTTDTQYFGPGTRLTVL.

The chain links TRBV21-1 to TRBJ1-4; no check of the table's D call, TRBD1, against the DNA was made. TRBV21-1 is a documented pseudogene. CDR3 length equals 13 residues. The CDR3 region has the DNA TGTGCCAGCAGCCTCAGGACAGGGGAAAAACTGTTTTTT. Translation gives CASSLRTGEKLFF.

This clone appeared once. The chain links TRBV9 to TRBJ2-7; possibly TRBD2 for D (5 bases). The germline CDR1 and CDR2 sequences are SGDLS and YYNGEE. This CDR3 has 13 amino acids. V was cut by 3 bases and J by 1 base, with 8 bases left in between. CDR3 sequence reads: CASSAGNSYEQYF. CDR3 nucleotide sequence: TGTGCCAGCAGCGCCGGGAATTCCTACGAGCAGTACTTC. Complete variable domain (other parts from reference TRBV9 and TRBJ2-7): DSGVTQTPKHLITATGQRVTLRCSPRSGDLSVYWYQQSLDQGLQFLIQYYNGEERAKGNILERFSAQQFPDLHSELNLSSLELGDSALYFCASSAGNSYEQYFGPGTRLTVT.

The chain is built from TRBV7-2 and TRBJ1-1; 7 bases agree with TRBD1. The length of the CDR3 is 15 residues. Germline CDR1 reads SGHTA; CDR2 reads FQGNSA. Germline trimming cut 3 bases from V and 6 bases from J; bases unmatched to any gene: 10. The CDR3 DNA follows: TGTGCCAGCAGCTTTTCACAGGGGACCCAGCCTGAAGCTTTCTTT. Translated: CASSFSQGTQPEAFF.

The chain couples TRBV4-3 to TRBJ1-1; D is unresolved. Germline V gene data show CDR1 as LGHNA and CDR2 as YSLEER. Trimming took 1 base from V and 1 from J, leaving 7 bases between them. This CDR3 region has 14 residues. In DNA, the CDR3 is TGCGCCAGCAGCCAAGTCGAGGGGAACACTGAAGCTTTCTTT. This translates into CASSQVEGNTEAFF.

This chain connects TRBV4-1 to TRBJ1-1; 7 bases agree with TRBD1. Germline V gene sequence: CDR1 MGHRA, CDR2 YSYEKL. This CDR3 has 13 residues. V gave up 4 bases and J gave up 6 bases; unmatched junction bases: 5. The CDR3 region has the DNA TGCGCCAGCAGCCCCACACAGGGGCCTGAAGCTTTCTTT. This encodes CASSPTQGPEAFF.

The CDR3 DNA reads TGTGCTAGTGGTGACGCTCACAGGGATCAAGAGACCCAGTACTTC. Translated, it gives CASGDAHRDQETQYF. The genes are TRBV12-5 and TRBJ2-5; D perhaps matches TRBD1 (6 bases). The CDR3 spans 15 residues. With 5 bases removed from V and 2 bases from J, the gap between germline ends came to 15 bases. Germline V lookup: CDR1 LGHNT, CDR2 FRNRAP.

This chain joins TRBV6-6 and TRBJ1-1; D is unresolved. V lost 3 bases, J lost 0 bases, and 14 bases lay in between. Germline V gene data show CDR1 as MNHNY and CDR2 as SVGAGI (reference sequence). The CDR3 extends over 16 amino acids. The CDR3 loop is CASSYAGMGMNTEAFF. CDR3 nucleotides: TGTGCCAGCAGTTATGCGGGAATGGGCATGAACACTGAAGCTTTCTTT.

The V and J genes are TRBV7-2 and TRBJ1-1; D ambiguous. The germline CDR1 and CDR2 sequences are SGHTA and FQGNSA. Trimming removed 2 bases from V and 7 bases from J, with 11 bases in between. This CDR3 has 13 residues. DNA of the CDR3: TGTGCCAGCAGCTTATGGGTCGAGGGTGAAGCTTTCTTT. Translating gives CASSLWVEGEAFF.

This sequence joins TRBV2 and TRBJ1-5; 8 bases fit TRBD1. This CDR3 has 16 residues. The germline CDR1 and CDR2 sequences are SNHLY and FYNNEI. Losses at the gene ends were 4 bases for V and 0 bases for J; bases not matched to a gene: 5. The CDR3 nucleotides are TGTGCCAGCAGTGCTCAGGGGGCAGATAGCAATCAGCCCCAGCATTTT. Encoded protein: CASSAQGADSNQPQHF.

The CDR3 bases are TGTGCCAGTAGTATAGTGGCGAACACTGAAGCTTTCTTT. Translated: CASSIVANTEAFF. This sequence joins TRBV19 and TRBJ1-1; the D is unclear. V lost 1 base and J lost 1, with 4 bases in between. Germline CDR1 LNHDA, CDR2 SQIVND (reference sequence). This CDR3 is 13 amino acids long.

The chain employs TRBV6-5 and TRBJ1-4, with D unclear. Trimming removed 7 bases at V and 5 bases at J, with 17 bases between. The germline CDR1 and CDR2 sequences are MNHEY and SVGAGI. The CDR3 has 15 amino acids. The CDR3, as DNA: TGTGCCAGCACCCCATACCGAGCCTCAAATGAAAAACTGTTTTTT. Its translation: CASTPYRASNEKLFF.

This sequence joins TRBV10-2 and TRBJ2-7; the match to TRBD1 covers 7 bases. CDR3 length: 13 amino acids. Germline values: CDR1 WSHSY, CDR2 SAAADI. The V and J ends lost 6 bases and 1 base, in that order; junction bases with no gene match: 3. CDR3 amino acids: CASRRQGSYEQYF. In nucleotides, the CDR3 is TGCGCCAGCAGACGACAGGGATCCTACGAGCAGTACTTC.

The CDR3: CASSLSGLVVFYEQYF. As DNA, the CDR3 is TGTGCCAGCAGTTTATCTGGACTAGTTGTTTTTTACGAGCAGTACTTC. The J gene is TRBJ2-7, the V gene TRBV28, with 7 bases matching TRBD2. V lost 1 base to trimming and J lost 4 bases; unmatched junction nucleotides: 10. Germline-derived CDR1 and CDR2 are MDHEN and SYDVKM. CDR3 size: 16 residues.

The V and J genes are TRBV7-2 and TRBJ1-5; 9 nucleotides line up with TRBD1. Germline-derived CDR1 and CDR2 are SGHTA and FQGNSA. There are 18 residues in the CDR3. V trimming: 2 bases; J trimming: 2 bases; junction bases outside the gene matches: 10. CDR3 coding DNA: TGTGCCAGCAGCTTACTGGGGACAGGGAAGTCGGGCAATCAGCCCCAGCATTTT. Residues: CASSLLGTGKSGNQPQHF.

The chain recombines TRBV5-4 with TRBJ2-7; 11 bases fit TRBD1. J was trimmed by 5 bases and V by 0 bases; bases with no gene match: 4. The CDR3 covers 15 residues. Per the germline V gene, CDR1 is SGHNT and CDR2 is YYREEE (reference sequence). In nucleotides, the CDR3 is TGTGCCAGCAGCTTGGTCAGGACAGGGGGCGACGAGCAGTACTTC. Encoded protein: CASSLVRTGGDEQYF.